This T cell receptor (beta chain) was profiled in a study of blood T cell repertoires in COVID-19. For the study at large: Samples of COVID-19 (acute and convalescent) were obtained from the United States, Italy and Spain. PBMCs, B-cell-depleted T cells, or T cells provided the cDNA or gDNA that made up the material.

Here immunoSEQ multiplex PCR was the method, and the copy in TCRdb shows in-frame clones only, minus some. The sample includes 150,000 to 200,000 clones, 65% to 85% seen only once; the top ten take approximately 15%. The germline V and J ends were trimmed by 1 base and 3 bases, with 19 bases remaining between them. The CDR3 is 18 residues long. CDR1 is SGHAT and CDR2 is FQNNGV in the germline V gene. Sequencing was carried out using peripheral blood. The V gene is TRBV11-2, the J gene TRBJ2-4, with D perhaps matching TRBD2 (5 bases). The sequence came from a woman aged 80 or over with acute or convalescent COVID-19. The chain's CDR3 is CASSLVAGLRGNKNIQYF. CDR3 coding DNA: TGTGCCAGCAGCTTAGTCGCGGGCCTTCGAGGTAACAAAAACATTCAGTACTTC.